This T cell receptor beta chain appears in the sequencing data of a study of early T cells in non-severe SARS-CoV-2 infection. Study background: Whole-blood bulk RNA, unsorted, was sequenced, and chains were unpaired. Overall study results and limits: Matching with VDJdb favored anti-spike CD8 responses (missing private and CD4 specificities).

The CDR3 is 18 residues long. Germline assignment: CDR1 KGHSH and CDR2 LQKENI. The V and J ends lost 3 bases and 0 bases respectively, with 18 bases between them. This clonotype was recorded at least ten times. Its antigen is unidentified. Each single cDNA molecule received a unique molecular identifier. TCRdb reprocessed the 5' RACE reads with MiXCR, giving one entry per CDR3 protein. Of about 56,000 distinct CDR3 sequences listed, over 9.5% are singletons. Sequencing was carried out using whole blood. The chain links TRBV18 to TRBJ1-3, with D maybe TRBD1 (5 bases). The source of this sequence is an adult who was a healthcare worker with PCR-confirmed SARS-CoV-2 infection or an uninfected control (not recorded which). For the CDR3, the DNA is TGTGCCAGCTCACCTCTGCCACCCGGGGCCACCTCTGGAAACACCATATATTTT. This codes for CASSPLPPGATSGNTIYF.